One TCR beta chain is described in this entry. There is no known antigen for this receptor. No base-level quality is on record; no much larger clone is a single base apart. The ophthalmopathy patients had moderately to severely active disease, with a Clinical Activity Score of 3 or higher, a NOSPECS grade of 4 or higher, and a disease duration of less than 3 months. Patients with other autoimmune diseases, uncontrolled infections, pregnancy or lactation were excluded from the study. Diagnosis was based on clinical symptoms, serum thyroxine, TRAb, thyroid ultrasound and orbital computed tomography. PBMCs were isolated from more than 9 ml of fresh peripheral blood by Ficoll-Paque density gradient centrifugation. Trizol reagent was used to extract the total RNA, and its quality was then checked on an Agilent 2100 Bioanalyzer. For repertoire sequencing, TCR beta CDR3 regions were amplified from RNA transcripts. The first round was an RT-PCR using HTBI primers with the Qiagen OneStep RT-PCR kit, and this first round was followed by a second-round multiplex PCR, then size selection and purification. Libraries were sequenced on an Illumina HiSeq2000 using paired-end 100 bp reads. Per the original workflow: Reads were processed with SOAPnuke, discarding reads with adapters, uncalled bases, mean Phred below 15, or no exact constant-primer or identifier match. COPE v1.2.5 was used to merge the high-quality paired reads. Each unique nucleotide sequence was defined as a clonotype, and clonotypes were aligned to IMGT TRB V, D and J references with MiTCR v1.1. Analysis was restricted to V-J combinations with a frequency above 0.0001, which covered about 99% of repertoires. For each V-J combination, a TCR clonal expansion and chaos score was defined as the ratio of F50 clonal expansion to chaos observed in the TCRdist matrix. Features were reduced by Welch's t-statistics and random forest to around 14 V-J combinations, which fed a naive Bayes classifier. The similarity between thyroid and blood repertoires was quantified using the Morisita-Horn index. TCRdb trimmed the raw reads at Q25, called clones with MiXCR and kept productive beta chains. Identical CDR3 protein sequences are pooled into one entry, listed with their most common genes and DNA. It is TCRdb's table, rather than the study itself, that gives the V and J calls and clone size. A total of hundreds of thousands of distinct CDR3 sequences appear in this sample, roughly 41% of them only once. Jointly, the top ten make up over 2.5% of the sample.

These data come from a study of Graves' ophthalmopathy and Graves' hyperthyroidism (dated by TCRdb to about 2018). The study in broad terms: Peripheral blood samples were taken at the time of initial diagnosis, before any treatment was given. In roughly 6 hyperthyroidism patients, the T-cell repertoire of thyroid tissue was compared with the T-cell repertoire of blood. TCR beta repertoire signatures were used to distinguish Graves' ophthalmopathy from Graves' hyperthyroidism and to predict progression to ophthalmopathy. To explore V-J signatures that separate ophthalmopathy from hyperthyroidism, a discovery set of about 100 patients was enrolled, consisting of 40 to 45 with ophthalmopathy and roughly 57 with stable hyperthyroidism. After sampling, hyperthyroidism patients received methimazole starting at 30 mg daily, and ophthalmopathy patients received high-dose intravenous methylprednisolone. In total, 135 blood samples were TCR-sequenced: 40 to 45 ophthalmopathy, some 80 hyperthyroidism and roughly 17 hyperthyroidism-to-ophthalmopathy patients. An independent validation cohort was composed of some 19 hyperthyroidism patients and roughly 16 patients who later progressed from hyperthyroidism to ophthalmopathy. Study-level results and caveats: Sample size was not predetermined statistically, and investigators were not blinded to group allocation. Among expanded thyroid clonotypes with frequency above 0.001, most also showed up in blood, which suggests that blood repertoires may reflect the thyroid immune response. In validation, the model predicted ophthalmopathy progression with about 70% sensitivity and 72% to 80% specificity; some 13 predicted patients were CT-confirmed with GO in a median of roughly 6.8 months. In cross-validation, the 13-signature model distinguished ophthalmopathy from stable hyperthyroidism with 87.88% sensitivity and 81% to 82% specificity, while in the test set the corresponding values were around 79% and 71%.

V is cut back by 6 bases and J by 5 bases, with 3 bases in the junction unmatched. Inclusive of the bounding cysteine and phenylalanine, the CDR3 is 13 residues long. The sequence is cut down to CDR3 DNA, 39 bases in frame from base 1. The germline V gene provides CDR1 ENHRY and CDR2 SYGVKD. This clonotype was obtained from an adult man with Graves' ophthalmopathy. The sequenced sample consisted of peripheral blood. The rearranged segments are TRBV10-3 and TRBJ2-3; a stretch of 9 junction bases matches TRBD2. The DNA sequence is TGTGCCATCAGCTCGACTAGCGGAGATACGCAGTATTTT. Its product reads: CAISSTSGDTQYF.